The rows below give T cell receptor beta chains drawn from one sample of a study of CXCR3 chemokines and chemotherapy response in bladder cancer. Via MiXCR, TCRdb re-called the PCR reads, giving one row per CDR3 protein. This table holds about 5,000 distinct CDR3 sequences, around 14% found once. The specimen was collected from a patient whose treatment included neoadjuvant chemotherapy. The receptors originated from a human donor with bladder cancer that responded to neoadjuvant chemotherapy. The CDR3 runs from the conserved cysteine through the conserved F or W. D genes are given only for firm matches. The listing skips clone size in some rows; elsewhere it reads once, few, many or a size class.

d_call j_call clone_size v_call cdr3_nt cdr3_aa
TRBD1 TRBJ2-7 NA TRBV12-3/TRBV12-4 TGTGCCAGCAGAAGGGGACAGAGCTCCTACGAGCAGTACTTC CASRRGQSSYEQYF
NA TRBJ1-5 many TRBV30 TGTGCCTGGAGTGTAGGTCGGGACAGCAATCAGCCCCAGCATTTT CAWSVGRDSNQPQHF
TRBD1 TRBJ1-4 medium-sized TRBV7-2 TGTGCCAGCAGCTTAAAAGGGGGCGGAGGTGAAAAACTGTTTTTT CASSLKGGGGEKLFF
NA TRBJ1-1 medium-sized TRBV30 TGTGCCTGGAGTATCGGGGACGGGACTGAAGCTTTCTTT CAWSIGDGTEAFF
NA TRBJ1-4 medium-sized TRBV7-9 TGTGCCAGCAGCTTCAGGGCTGGGGAAGAAAAACTGTTTTTT CASSFRAGEEKLFF
NA TRBJ2-2 few TRBV15 TGTGCCACCAGCAGACAGACAGGTACCTCGAACACCGGGGAGCTGTTTTTT CATSRQTGTSNTGELFF
NA TRBJ2-3 many TRBV24-1 TGTGCCACCAGTGATTTGACCCCGAGGGGGGACACAGATACGCAGTATTTT CATSDLTPRGDTDTQYF
NA TRBJ2-7 many TRBV6-5 TGTGCCAGCAGTTACTCAAGTGGCAGAACCTACGAGCAGTACTTC CASSYSSGRTYEQYF
TRBD2 TRBJ2-3 medium-sized TRBV6-2/TRBV6-3 TGTGCCAGCAGTCTGGGACTATCCACAGATACGCAGTATTTT CASSLGLSTDTQYF
TRBD2 TRBJ2-7 many TRBV7-2 TGTGCCAGCACCCTTGGACCGATGCGGGGGGAGCAGTACTTC CASTLGPMRGEQYF
NA TRBJ1-2 many TRBV7-9 TGTGCCAGCAGTTCCGAGACCTATGGCTACACCTTC CASSSETYGYTF
TRBD1 TRBJ2-7 many TRBV19 TGTGCCAGTAGTGCCGACAGGGGTCTATCCTACGAGCAGTACTTC CASSADRGLSYEQYF
TRBD2 TRBJ2-3 many TRBV20-1 TGCAGTGCTAGAGATTGGGTTAGCGGGAGGGTCACAGATACGCAGTATTTT CSARDWVSGRVTDTQYF
NA TRBJ1-2 NA TRBV12-3/TRBV12-4 TGTGCCAGCAGTTATGGCGGGCCATATGGCTACACCTTC CASSYGGPYGYTF
NA TRBJ2-5 medium-sized TRBV6-2/TRBV6-3 TGTGCCAGCAGTTACTCGCCTAGATCCACAGAGACCCAGTACTTC CASSYSPRSTETQYF
NA TRBJ1-4 medium-sized TRBV6-1 TGTGCCAGCAGCCACGGGCAGATTGAAAAACTGTTTTTT CASSHGQIEKLFF
NA TRBJ1-1 many TRBV5-6 TGTGCCAGCAGCTTCGGACGGGAAGCTTTCTTT CASSFGREAFF
TRBD1 TRBJ1-4 many TRBV9 TGTGCCAGCAGCGTAGAAGGACAGGGTTTGGAACTGTTTTTT CASSVEGQGLELFF